These 18 T cell receptor beta chains were sequenced from one sample in a study of cytomegalovirus exposure and HLA in healthy donors. Clones were sequenced by immunoSEQ multiplex PCR, and TCRdb holds only the in-frame ones, with some missing. The data hold fewer than 150,000 clones, with roughly 88% observed a single time. The sequencing input was PBMCs. Source of these receptors: a woman under 30 in good health and CMV-seropositive.

CDR3 in DNA: TGTGCCAGCAGCTTGGCCGGCAGACACTACGAGCAGTACTTC. This codes for CASSLAGRHYEQYF. This chain connects TRBV5-4 to TRBJ2-7; no definite D call. The CDR3 has 14 residues. With 0 bases removed from V and 3 bases from J, the gap between germline ends came to 10 bases. Germline V gene lookup returns CDR1 SGHNT and CDR2 YYREEE (reference sequence).

The chain employs TRBV6-5 and TRBJ2-7; D perhaps matches TRBD1 (6 bases). The V gene lost 2 bases and the J gene lost 3 bases, with 8 bases spanning the gap. The CDR3 covers 13 residues. The germline V gene has CDR1 MNHEY and CDR2 SVGAGI. CDR3 in amino acids: CASSYRDNYEQYF. The CDR3 DNA reads TGTGCCAGCAGTTACCGGGACAACTACGAGCAGTACTTC.

The chain joins TRBV11-3 to TRBJ1-3; D not certain. The CDR3 is 13 residues long. With 1 base removed from V and 4 bases from J, the gap between germline ends came to 5 bases. Germline V gene sequence: CDR1 SGHNT, CDR2 YENEEA. DNA for the CDR3: TGTGCCAGCAGCTTAGCGGTCGGAAACACCATATATTTT. Its translation is CASSLAVGNTIYF.

The V gene is TRBV7-9, the J gene TRBJ2-1; D gene unclear. The germline CDR1 and CDR2 sequences are SEHNR and FQNEAQ (reference sequence). The V and J ends lost 5 bases and 8 bases respectively, with 13 bases between them. CDR3 size: 13 residues. DNA for the CDR3: TGTGCCAGCAGCCCCCCGTCGCAGGATGAGCAGTTCTTC. As protein: CASSPPSQDEQFF.

This sequence joins TRBV6-1 and TRBJ1-6; D is unresolved. Germline V gene lookup returns CDR1 MNHNS and CDR2 SASEGT. V lost 6 bases and J 8 bases, leaving 8 bases between the germline ends. The CDR3 is 12 residues long. CDR3 coding DNA: TGTGCCAGCAGGGACTGGGATTCACCCCTCCACTTT. Its translation: CASRDWDSPLHF.

V usage is TRBV11-2 and J usage is TRBJ1-1, with 7 positions matching TRBD1. Trimming removed 0 bases from V and 5 bases from J; junction bases left unmatched: 9. Looked up from germline, CDR1 is SGHAT and CDR2 is FQNNGV. The CDR3 is 16 residues long. CDR3 coding DNA: TGTGCCAGCAGCTTAGATTCCCCCAGGGGGGTAACTGAAGCTTTCTTT. Encoded protein: CASSLDSPRGVTEAFF.

The chain couples TRBV18 to TRBJ2-1, with D perhaps TRBD2 (5 bases). Trimming pared 3 bases from V and 7 bases from J, leaving 16 bases between. CDR3 length: 15 residues. From germline, CDR1 is KGHSH and CDR2 LQKENI. CDR3 region: CASSPEAGPGNEQFF. CDR3 in DNA: TGTGCCAGCTCACCTGAGGCGGGTCCGGGAAATGAGCAGTTCTTC.

Here the CDR3 DNA reads TGCGCCAGCAGCCGGGGGATTGGAGAGACCCAGTACTTC. It yields the protein CASSRGIGETQYF. The chain recombines TRBV5-1 with TRBJ2-5; tentatively, D is TRBD2 (6 bases). The CDR3 length is 13 residues. The V gene's germline CDR1 is SGHRS and CDR2 YFSETQ. V shed 4 bases and J shed 4 bases, with 11 bases lying between them.

The genes are TRBV28 and TRBJ1-3, with D possibly TRBD1 on 6 matching bases. In germline, CDR1 is MDHEN, CDR2 SYDVKM. The CDR3 consists of 18 residues. The V end was cut by 7 bases, the J end by 0 bases, with 22 bases between. CDR3 nucleotide sequence: TGTGCCAGCAATAAAAGGGGGAGGGGCCCGAGCTCTGGAAACACCATATATTTT. Its protein product is CASNKRGRGPSSGNTIYF.

This chain links TRBV7-8 with TRBJ2-7, with 10 bases aligning to TRBD1. The germline gives CDR1 SGHVS, CDR2 FQNEAQ. The CDR3 covers 16 residues. J gave up 2 bases and V 0 bases, and 4 bases lay outside the gene matches. Here the CDR3 reads CASSLARDRGPYEQYF. In DNA form, the CDR3 reads TGTGCCAGCAGCTTAGCGCGAGACAGGGGGCCCTACGAGCAGTACTTC.

The J gene is TRBJ2-1, the V gene TRBV2; D is perhaps TRBD1 (5 bases). There are 14 residues in the CDR3. Trimming removed 5 bases from V and 2 bases from J, with 10 bases in between. The germline gives CDR1 SNHLY, CDR2 FYNNEI. This CDR3 reads CASSRSGPYNEQFF. CDR3 nucleotide sequence: TGTGCCAGCAGTCGATCAGGGCCCTACAATGAGCAGTTCTTC.

J is TRBJ2-2 and V is TRBV27; TRBD2 agrees at 8 bases. The CDR3 extends over 16 amino acids. V gave up 2 bases and J gave up 5 bases; unmatched junction bases: 7. Germline values: CDR1 MNHEY, CDR2 SMNVEV (reference sequence). The CDR3 nucleotides are TGTGCCAGCAGTTTAGGAAGCGGGGGTAGTACCGGGGAGCTGTTTTTT. It translates to CASSLGSGGSTGELFF.

The V call is TRBV6-6, the J call TRBJ1-4; TRBD1 matches 9 bases. V lost 7 bases, J lost 8 bases, and 5 bases stayed unmatched. This CDR3 spans 13 amino acids. Germline V gene data show CDR1 as MNHNY and CDR2 as SVGAGI (reference sequence). CDR3 sequence: CASTQGTGEKLFF. The CDR3 region has the DNA TGTGCCAGCACCCAGGGGACAGGGGAAAAACTGTTTTTT.

The chain combines TRBV7-2 with TRBJ1-6; 8 bases fit TRBD1. This CDR3 spans 16 amino acids. CDR1 is SGHTA and CDR2 is FQGNSA in the germline V gene. J gave up 6 bases and V 1 base, and 5 bases lay outside the gene matches. The CDR3 loop reads CASSLGRQGPNSPLHF. The CDR3 nucleotides are TGTGCCAGCAGCTTAGGGAGACAGGGGCCTAATTCACCCCTCCACTTT.

The chain is built from TRBV10-3 and TRBJ1-1; no firm D call. With 8 bases removed from V and 0 bases from J, the gap between germline ends came to 13 bases. The CDR3 has 14 residues. CDR1 and CDR2 from the germline V gene are ENHRY and SYGVKD. The CDR3 loop reads CAISHRELNTEAFF. CDR3 nucleotides: TGTGCCATCTCCCACCGAGAACTGAACACTGAAGCTTTCTTT.

The chain joins TRBV7-3 to TRBJ1-6; D is ambiguous. Trimming took 0 bases from V and 10 from J, leaving 10 bases between them. The length of the CDR3 is 14 residues. Germline CDR1 SGHTA, CDR2 FQGTGA. The DNA of the CDR3 is TGTGCCAGCAGCTTAACTCAAAGAGGATCACCCCTCCACTTT. As protein: CASSLTQRGSPLHF.

The chain uses TRBV5-1 and TRBJ1-3; TRBD1 is a possible D gene (6 bases). CDR1 SGHRS and CDR2 YFSETQ come from the germline V gene. This CDR3 is 13 amino acids long. Trimming shortened V by 6 bases and J by 6 bases, and 13 bases separated the two germline ends. CDR3 sequence (DNA): TGCGCCAGCACGGACAGTCTGCAAAACACCATATATTTT. It codes for CASTDSLQNTIYF.

This clone has only one observation. The gene calls are TRBV28 and TRBJ2-7, with D possibly being TRBD2 (7 bases). Deletions cut 5 bases from V and 1 base from J, with 15 bases between. Per the germline V gene, CDR1 is MDHEN and CDR2 is SYDVKM. The CDR3 has 15 residues. The CDR3 DNA follows: TGTGCCAGCAGTCCCGGGGGCGGGAGATCCTACGAGCAGTACTTC. Translation gives CASSPGGGRSYEQYF.